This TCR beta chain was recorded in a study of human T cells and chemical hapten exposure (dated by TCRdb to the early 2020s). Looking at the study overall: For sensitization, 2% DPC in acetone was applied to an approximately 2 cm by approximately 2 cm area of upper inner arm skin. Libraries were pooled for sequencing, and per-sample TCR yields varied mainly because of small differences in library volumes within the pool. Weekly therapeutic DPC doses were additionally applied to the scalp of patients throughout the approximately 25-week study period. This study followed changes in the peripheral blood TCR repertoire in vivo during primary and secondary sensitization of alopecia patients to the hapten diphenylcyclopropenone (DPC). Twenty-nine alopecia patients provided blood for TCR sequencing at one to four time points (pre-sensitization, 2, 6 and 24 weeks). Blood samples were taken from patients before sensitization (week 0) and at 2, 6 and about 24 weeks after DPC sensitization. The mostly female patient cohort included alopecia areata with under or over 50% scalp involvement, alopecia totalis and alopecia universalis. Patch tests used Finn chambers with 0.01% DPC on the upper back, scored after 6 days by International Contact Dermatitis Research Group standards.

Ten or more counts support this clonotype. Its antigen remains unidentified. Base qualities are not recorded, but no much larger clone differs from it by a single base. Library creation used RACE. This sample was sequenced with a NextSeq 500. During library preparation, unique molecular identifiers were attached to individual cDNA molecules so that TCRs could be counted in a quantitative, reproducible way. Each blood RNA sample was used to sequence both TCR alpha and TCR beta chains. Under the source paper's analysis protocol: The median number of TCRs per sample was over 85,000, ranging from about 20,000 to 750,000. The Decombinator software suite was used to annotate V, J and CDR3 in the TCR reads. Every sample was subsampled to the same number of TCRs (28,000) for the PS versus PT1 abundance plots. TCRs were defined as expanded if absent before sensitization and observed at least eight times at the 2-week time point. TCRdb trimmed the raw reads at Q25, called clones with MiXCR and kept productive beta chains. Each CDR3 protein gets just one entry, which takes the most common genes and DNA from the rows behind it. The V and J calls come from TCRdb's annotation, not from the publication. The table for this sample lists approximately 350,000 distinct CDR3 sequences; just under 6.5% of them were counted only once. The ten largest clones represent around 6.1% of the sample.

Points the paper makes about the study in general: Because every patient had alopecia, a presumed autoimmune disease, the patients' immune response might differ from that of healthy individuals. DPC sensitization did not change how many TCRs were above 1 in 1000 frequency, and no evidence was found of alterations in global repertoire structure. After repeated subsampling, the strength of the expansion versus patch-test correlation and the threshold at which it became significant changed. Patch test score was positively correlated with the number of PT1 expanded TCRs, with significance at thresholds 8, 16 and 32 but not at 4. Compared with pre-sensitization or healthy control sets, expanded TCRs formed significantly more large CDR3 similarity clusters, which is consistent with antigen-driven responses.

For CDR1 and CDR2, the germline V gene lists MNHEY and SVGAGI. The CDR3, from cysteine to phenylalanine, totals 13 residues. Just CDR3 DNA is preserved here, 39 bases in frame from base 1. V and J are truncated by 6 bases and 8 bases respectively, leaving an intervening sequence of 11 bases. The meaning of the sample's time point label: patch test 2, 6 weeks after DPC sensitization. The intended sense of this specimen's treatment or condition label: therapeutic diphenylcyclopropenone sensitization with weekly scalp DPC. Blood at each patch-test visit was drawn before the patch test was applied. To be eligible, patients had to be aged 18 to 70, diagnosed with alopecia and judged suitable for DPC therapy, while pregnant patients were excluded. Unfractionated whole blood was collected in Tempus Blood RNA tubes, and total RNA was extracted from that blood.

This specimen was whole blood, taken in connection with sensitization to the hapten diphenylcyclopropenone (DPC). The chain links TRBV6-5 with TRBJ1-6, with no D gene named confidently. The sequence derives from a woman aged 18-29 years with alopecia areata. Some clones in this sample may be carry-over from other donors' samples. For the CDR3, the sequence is CASSQMGYSPLHF. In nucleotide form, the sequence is TGTGCCAGCAGCCAGATGGGGTATTCACCCCTCCACTTT.